The entry below gives a single T cell receptor beta chain sequence along with its context. Its antigen target is currently unknown. Nothing much larger sits one base from this clone, and base qualities are not available. Reads for this sample came from an Illumina NovaSeq 6000. TCRalpha and TCRbeta cDNA libraries were built by 5'RACE with constant-segment primers, adding sample barcodes and unique molecular identifiers. RNA was extracted from every sample with Trizol reagent. Library amplification was performed in two PCR steps, and a second sample barcode and Illumina TruSeq adapters were introduced in the second step. Sequencing of the libraries was done on an Illumina NovaSeq, producing 2 x 150 bp paired-end reads. Processing in the source paper ran as follows. Demultiplexing of reads and collapsing into UMI-guided consensus sequences were performed with migec v1.2.7. Using mixcr v2.1.11, the UMI consensuses were aligned to TRA and TRB V and J templates and assembled into clonotypes. A clonotype was counted as expanded or contracted only if both edgeR and NoisET called the change significant, with noise models trained on biological replicates. For edgeR calls, the thresholds were a false discovery rate-adjusted p below 0.01 and a log2 fold-change of 1. As an exploratory analysis of dynamics, max-normalized trajectories of the 1000 most abundant clonotypes were examined by PCA with hierarchical clustering. The CD4 or CD8 phenotype of responding clones was assigned using the separately sequenced CD4+ and CD8+ repertoires. TCRdb reworked the public reads: Q25 trimming with fastp, MiXCR clone assembly, productive beta chains retained. For every CDR3 protein sequence, its rows merge into one entry that carries the most common genes and DNA. The V and J calls and clone size are TCRdb's, not the authors'. The sample table records over 120,000 distinct CDR3 sequences; roughly 21% of these occur just once. The top ten clones comprise 2% to 2.5% of the sample.

This sample was included in a study of T-cell memory formation after mild COVID-19 (TCRdb year 2021). Regarding the research as a whole: TCR sequence clusters from the two donors were largely donor specific. T-cell clones expanding and contracting after mild COVID-19 in two donors were tracked by longitudinal TCRalpha and TCRbeta repertoire sequencing. Two young, previously healthy adult volunteers, one female and one male, were included in the cohort. Results the study describes overall, beyond this receptor: Contracting CD4+ clones were located mainly in the CM and EM memory subsets, whereas CD8+ clones were found to be enriched in EMRA. Only a couple of mild cases were covered by the study, and larger cohorts that include severe cases with pre-infection samples were considered necessary. Some responding clones were found in pre-infection memory, which suggests that pre-existing cross-reactive memory T cells took part in the SARS-CoV-2 response. Clones contracting from day 15 to 85 had balanced CD4/CD8 phenotypes, while a second wave expanding from day 15 to 37 was biased towards CD4+. SARS-CoV-2 specificity of the second-wave clones peaking on day 37 was not confirmed.

Trimmed from V: 2 bases; trimmed from J: 2 bases; junction bases lacking a gene match: 7. The CDR3 runs 16 residues from the cysteine to the phenylalanine. Only the CDR3 DNA stays, 48 bases, in frame from base 1. In the germline V gene, CDR1 corresponds to KGHDR and CDR2 to SFDVKD. PBMCs were isolated by Ficoll-Paque density gradient centrifugation. The chain couples TRBV24-1 to TRBJ2-7; 8 junctional bases match TRBD1. The sequencing input was PBMCs or a T cell subset sorted from them (not recorded which). The source of this sequence is an adult woman who had mild COVID-19 (a few samples of this study predate the infection). The sample titles of this study are shuffled in the database, so cell type and time point are left out; the donor was told from shared clones. The DNA sequence is TGTGCCACCAGTGATTCCGGGATCAGGGGGCCCTACGAGCAGTACTTC. Its amino acids are CATSDSGIRGPYEQYF.